This is a list of T cell receptor beta chains from one sample in a study of post-analysis software for immune sequencing data. TCRdb re-derived calls from the PCR reads in MiXCR, one entry per CDR3 protein. The sample lists 600,000 to 750,000 distinct CDR3 sequences; approximately 60% were seen once. Sequenced: blood. These receptors were taken from a girl aged 2 to 9 with multiple sclerosis. Each CDR3 is given with its conserved first and last residue. A D gene is named only where the DNA matches it firmly. The size of a clone is reported for some rows only, either as once, few or many, or as a class for expanded clones.

d_gene	abundance	j_gene	len	v_gene	CDR3aa	CDR3nt
-	-	TRBJ1-2	13	TRBV7-2	CASSLEPGWGYTF	TGTGCCAGCAGCTTAGAGCCTGGCTGGGGCTACACCTTC
TRBD2	-	TRBJ2-3	15	TRBV20-1	CSALPLSGRWDTQYF	TGCAGTGCTCTCCCCCTTAGCGGGAGATGGGATACGCAGTATTTT
TRBD1	-	TRBJ2-1	11	TRBV6-5	CASSRDRDQFF	TGTGCCAGCAGTCGTGACAGGGATCAGTTCTTC
-	-	TRBJ1-1	16	TRBV10-3	CAISEGGQRPSGGAFF	TGTGCCATCAGTGAGGGAGGACAACGCCCCTCTGGGGGAGCTTTCTTT
TRBD1	-	TRBJ2-1	14	TRBV6-6	CASSLGQGRSEQFF	TGTGCCAGCAGTTTGGGACAGGGGAGGAGTGAGCAGTTCTTC
-	-	TRBJ1-1	12	TRBV20-1	CSASEGRDRAFF	TGCAGTGCTAGCGAGGGAAGGGACCGCGCTTTCTTT
-	-	TRBJ1-1	13	TRBV12-3/TRBV12-4	CASSPYLNTEAFF	TGTGCCAGCAGTCCCTATCTGAACACTGAAGCTTTCTTT
-	few	TRBJ2-3	12	TRBV29-1	CSVAGETDTQYF	TGCAGCGTTGCAGGGGAAACAGATACGCAGTATTTT
TRBD2	-	TRBJ2-3	16	TRBV5-1	CASKRIAGEFTDTQYF	TGCGCCAGCAAGCGCATAGCGGGGGAGTTCACGGATACGCAGTATTTT
TRBD1	-	TRBJ2-3	14	TRBV29-1	CSAGQGKRTDTQYF	TGCAGCGCGGGACAGGGTAAACGCACAGATACGCAGTATTTT
-	few	TRBJ2-4	13	TRBV5-1	CASSLEGRDIQYF	TGCGCCAGCAGCTTGGAGGGCCGGGACATTCAGTACTTC
-	many	TRBJ2-7	13	TRBV5-1	CASSLGRDYEQYF	TGTGCCAGCAGTTTAGGGAGAGACTACGAGCAGTACTTC
-	few	TRBJ2-6	15	TRBV4-2	CASSQEESGANVLTF	TGTGCCAGCAGCCAAGAAGAATCTGGGGCCAACGTCCTGACTTTC
TRBD2	-	TRBJ2-1	19	TRBV6-5	CASSYAGTSGRPAYNEQFF	TGTGCCAGCAGTTACGCCGGGACTAGCGGGCGCCCTGCCTACAATGAGCAGTTCTTC
-	-	TRBJ1-1	14	TRBV6-1	CASSEEQGNTEAFF	TGTGCCAGCAGTGAAGAACAGGGGAACACTGAAGCTTTCTTT
-	few	TRBJ1-3	17	TRBV5-6	CASSLVGVTSSGNTIYF	TGTGCCAGCAGCTTGGTTGGAGTCACGAGCTCTGGAAACACCATATATTTT
-	-	TRBJ2-5	13	TRBV6-6	CASRTPGPETQYF	TGTGCCAGCAGAACTCCGGGCCCAGAGACCCAGTACTTC
TRBD1	-	TRBJ2-3	15	TRBV24-1	CATSDSGTGLDTQYF	TGTGCCACCAGTGATTCCGGGACAGGGTTAGATACGCAGTATTTT
TRBD1	-	TRBJ2-5	16	TRBV14	CASSQLGTGAQETQYF	TGTGCCAGCAGCCAACTAGGGACAGGGGCACAAGAGACCCAGTACTTC
TRBD2	-	TRBJ2-2	19	TRBV6-1	CASSPLGLAGASNTGELFF	TGTGCCAGCAGCCCGTTGGGACTAGCGGGAGCCTCGAACACCGGGGAGCTGTTTTTT
-	few	TRBJ1-2	13	TRBV12-3/TRBV12-4	CASSPGIAYGYTF	TGTGCCAGCAGTCCCGGGATCGCCTATGGCTACACCTTC
TRBD2	-	TRBJ2-1	15	TRBV20-1	CSARGASGVYNEQFF	TGCAGTGCTAGAGGGGCCAGCGGGGTATACAATGAGCAGTTCTTC
TRBD2	few	TRBJ2-7	15	TRBV20-1	CSARDSGGGTYEQYF	TGCAGTGCTAGAGATTCGGGAGGGGGGACGTACGAGCAGTACTTC
-	once	TRBJ2-3	13	TRBV29-1	CSFRAGRTDTQYF	TGCAGCTTCCGGGCGGGCCGCACAGATACGCAGTATTTT
-	-	TRBJ2-3	18	TRBV5-5	CASSLIGLAPTSTDTQYF	TGTGCCAGCAGCTTGATCGGGCTAGCACCTACTAGCACAGATACGCAGTATTTT
-	-	TRBJ1-2	14	TRBV6-2/TRBV6-3	CASSYYKTNYGYTF	TGTGCCAGCAGTTACTACAAAACTAACTATGGCTACACCTTC
-	-	TRBJ2-1	15	TRBV5-1	CASSVSGLAYNEQFF	TGCGCCAGCAGCGTTAGCGGCCTTGCCTACAATGAGCAGTTCTTC
TRBD1	-	TRBJ2-5	15	TRBV29-1	CSVGISTGGAETQYF	TGCAGCGTTGGGATATCTACAGGGGGCGCGGAGACCCAGTACTTC
TRBD2	-	TRBJ2-7	13	TRBV7-9	CASSSGGGHEQYF	TGTGCCAGCAGCTCCGGGGGGGGGCACGAGCAGTACTTC
TRBD2	-	TRBJ2-7	15	TRBV2	CASSDVSGSPHEQYF	TGTGCCAGCAGTGATGTTAGCGGGAGTCCCCACGAGCAGTACTTC
-	few	TRBJ2-1	17	TRBV4-3	CASSQDPPAKGHNEQFF	TGCGCCAGCAGCCAAGATCCCCCAGCCAAGGGGCACAATGAGCAGTTCTTC
-	-	TRBJ1-5	16	TRBV12-3/TRBV12-4	CASSQIGVVSNQPQHF	TGTGCCAGCAGCCAGATAGGGGTGGTTAGCAATCAGCCCCAGCATTTT
TRBD1	few	TRBJ2-7	14	TRBV4-2	CASSQGDRVSEQYF	TGTGCCAGCAGCCAAGGGGACAGGGTTAGCGAGCAGTACTTC
-	once	TRBJ1-2	13	TRBV6-5	CASSYSDRYGYTF	TGTGCCAGCAGTTACTCAGACCGCTATGGCTACACCTTC
TRBD2	-	TRBJ2-1	16	TRBV9	CASSIGPAGGFDEQFF	TGTGCCAGCAGCATAGGTCCAGCGGGAGGATTCGATGAGCAGTTCTTC
-	-	TRBJ1-4	16	TRBV20-1	CSASPGTVAGGEKLFF	TGCAGTGCTTCTCCGGGGACGGTTGCCGGGGGAGAAAAACTGTTTTTT
-	-	TRBJ1-1	13	TRBV15	CATSRYRDTEAFF	TGTGCCACCAGCAGATACAGGGACACTGAAGCTTTCTTT
TRBD2	-	TRBJ2-1	14	TRBV20-1	CSARLAVAYNGQFF	TGCAGTGCTAGACTAGCGGTTGCCTACAATGGGCAGTTCTTC
-	few	TRBJ2-5	14	TRBV9	CASSVGLEGETQYF	TGTGCCAGCAGCGTAGGGCTAGAGGGAGAGACCCAGTACTTC
-	-	TRBJ2-5	12	TRBV5-8	CASREGGETQYF	TGTGCCAGCAGGGAGGGAGGAGAGACCCAGTACTTC
-	few	TRBJ2-7	13	TRBV6-1	CASRAGSSYEQYF	TGTGCCAGCAGGGCGGGGAGCTCCTACGAGCAGTACTTC
TRBD1	-	TRBJ1-5	12	TRBV20-1	CSVYRGNQAQHF	TGCAGTGTCTACAGGGGTAATCAGGCCCAGCATTTT
TRBD2	-	TRBJ2-3	17	TRBV7-3	CASSLTETSGFTDTQYF	TGTGCCAGCAGCTTAACGGAGACTAGCGGGTTCACAGATACGCAGTATTTT
TRBD1	-	TRBJ2-5	15	TRBV9	CASSVGPDRGGTQYF	TGTGCCAGCAGCGTAGGGCCCGACAGGGGCGGGACCCAGTACTTC
TRBD2	-	TRBJ2-7	15	TRBV4-1	CASSHRLAVLYEQYF	TGCGCCAGCAGCCACAGACTAGCGGTACTCTACGAGCAGTACTTC
-	-	TRBJ2-3	15	TRBV6-4	CASSDGGGDTDTQYF	TGTGCCAGCAGTGACGGGGGGGGCGACACAGATACGCAGTATTTT
TRBD2	-	TRBJ2-1	15	TRBV20-1	CSASLSSGTYNEQFF	TGCAGTGCTAGTCTCTCTAGCGGGACCTACAATGAGCAGTTCTTC